This passage covers 24 T cell receptor beta chains from one sample sequenced in a study of post-analysis software for immune sequencing data. What these receptors recognize is not known. cDNA libraries of TCR beta carried unique molecular identifiers. TCRdb fed the PCR reads into MiXCR, producing one record per CDR3 protein. The sample has under 650,000 distinct CDR3 sequences, roughly 46% seen once. Study observations and caveats: Compared with controls, patients had more of about 5 TRBV segments, including TRBV5-6, TRBV5-1 and TRBV20-1.

Source material: blood. All receptors come from a girl between 5 and 17 years old with multiple sclerosis.

This clonotype has just a few counts. The rearrangement joins TRBV29-1 to TRBJ2-7; D gene unclear. The germline V gene encodes CDR1 SQVTM and CDR2 ANQGSEA. V lost 0 bases to trimming and J lost 3 bases, with 9 bases between them. This CDR3 contains 13 residues. CDR3 in DNA: TGCAGCGTTGAAGAACGGAACAGCTACGAGCAGTACTTC. Residues: CSVEERNSYEQYF.

The V and J genes are TRBV29-1 and TRBJ1-2, with TRBD1 matching 7 bases. The CDR3 is made up of 12 amino acids. V was clipped by 7 bases and J by 6 bases; unmatched bases: 8. Germline loops: CDR1 SQVTM, CDR2 ANQGSEA. The DNA of the CDR3 is TGCAGCGCTACGACAGGGAGAGATGGCTACACCTTC. This encodes CSATTGRDGYTF.

This clonotype has just a few counts. The V and J genes are TRBV4-1 and TRBJ2-1, with 7 bases identical to TRBD1. Germline V CDR1 and CDR2: MGHRA, YSYEKL. V trimming: 2 bases; J trimming: 6 bases; junction bases outside the gene matches: 1. The CDR3 covers 13 residues. The CDR3 DNA sequence: TGCGCCAGCAGCCAAAGACAGGGCAATGAGCAGTTCTTC. As protein: CASSQRQGNEQFF.

The rearrangement uses TRBV12-3 or TRBV12-4 and TRBJ1-5, with 7 bases aligning to TRBD1. V lost 3 bases and J lost 5; bases outside the gene matches: 1. The CDR3 extends over 13 amino acids. This chain's CDR3 is CASSLGQHQPQHF. CDR3 DNA: TGTGCCAGCAGTTTGGGACAGCATCAGCCCCAGCATTTT.

The chain joins TRBV5-1 to TRBJ2-7; no firm D call. V dropped 2 bases and J dropped 6 bases, with 9 bases sitting between them. The CDR3 loop spans 12 amino acids. CDR1 and CDR2 (germline): SGHRS, YFSETQ. This CDR3 is CASSFRSGEQYF. The CDR3 DNA is TGCGCCAGCAGCTTCAGGTCCGGCGAGCAGTACTTC.

With respect to this clonotype: Germline and junction disagree at one end, which may indicate a read error. The chain joins TRBV7-2 to TRBJ1-1, with a weak D call TRBD1 (5 bases). The CDR3 has 15 amino acids. The germline V gene encodes CDR1 SGHTA and CDR2 FQGNSA. CDR3 sequence reads: CASSLGGSKYTEAFF. CDR3 sequence (DNA): TGTGCCAGCAGCTTAGGGGGCTCAAAATACACTGAGGCTTTCTTT.

The rearrangement joins TRBV4-1 to TRBJ2-1; 7 nucleotides match TRBD2. Germline V gene sequence: CDR1 MGHRA, CDR2 YSYEKL. Trimming removed 2 bases from V and 0 bases from J; junction bases left unmatched: 1. The CDR3 spans 15 residues. In DNA form, the CDR3 reads TGCGCCAGCAGCCAAACTAGCGACTCCTACAATGAGCAGTTCTTC. Protein: CASSQTSDSYNEQFF.

The chain is built from TRBV7-2 and TRBJ2-5; TRBD2 aligns across 10 bases. Germline CDR1 SGHTA, CDR2 FQGNSA. V lost 6 bases and J lost 9; bases outside the gene matches: 10. This CDR3 comprises 14 residues. The CDR3 sequence is CASSWTSGARAQYF. The DNA of the CDR3 is TGTGCCAGCAGTTGGACTAGCGGAGCCCGGGCCCAGTACTTC.

The chain combines TRBV10-3 with TRBJ2-1; the D gene is possibly TRBD1 (6 bases). Germline V CDR1 and CDR2: ENHRY, SYGVKD. Trimming removed 5 bases from V and 8 bases from J, with 13 bases in between. CDR3 size: 13 residues. This chain's CDR3 is CAISRVRGYEQFF. CDR3 DNA: TGTGCCATCAGTCGAGTCAGGGGCTATGAGCAGTTCTTC.

J is TRBJ2-7 and V is TRBV29-1, with 13 positions matching TRBD2. The CDR3 runs to 17 residues. V dropped 5 bases and J dropped 1; count of bases not matched to a gene: 11. The germline V gene encodes CDR1 SQVTM and CDR2 ANQGSEA. The CDR3 reads CSVLLTRTSGGSYEQYF. The CDR3 coding sequence is TGCAGCGTTCTCCTTACACGGACTAGCGGGGGATCCTACGAGCAGTACTTC.

V gene TRBV12-3 or TRBV12-4 combines with J gene TRBJ2-7; TRBD1 aligns across 9 bases. V dropped 1 base and J dropped 5; count of bases not matched to a gene: 9. The CDR3 is 16 residues long. The CDR3: CASSLVRDRDFNEQYF. The CDR3, as DNA: TGTGCCAGCAGTTTAGTCCGGGACAGGGATTTCAACGAGCAGTACTTC.

This sequence joins TRBV7-9 and TRBJ1-2, with D unclear. The CDR3 is made up of 11 amino acids. Germline V gene lookup returns CDR1 SEHNR and CDR2 FQNEAQ (reference sequence). Trimming removed 0 bases at V and 8 bases at J, with 4 bases between. The CDR3 region has the DNA TGTGCCAGCAGCTTAGCGGTCGGCTACACCTTC. Translated, it gives CASSLAVGYTF.

This clonotype was detected only a few times. The chain is built from TRBV12-3 or TRBV12-4 and TRBJ2-3, with 7 bases lining up with TRBD1. V lost 6 bases to trimming and J lost 2 bases; unmatched junction nucleotides: 5. This CDR3 has 14 residues. In DNA, the CDR3 is TGTGCCAGCAGCCCGGGACAGACCACAGATACGCAGTATTTT. Translated: CASSPGQTTDTQYF.

The chain couples TRBV5-1 to TRBJ1-1, with a tentative D call TRBD1 (5 bases). V was trimmed by 0 bases and J by 8 bases, leaving 8 bases between them. Germline V lookup: CDR1 SGHRS, CDR2 YFSETQ. The CDR3 runs 12 residues. The CDR3 spells CASSLASGEAFF. In DNA form, the CDR3 reads TGCGCCAGCAGCTTGGCCTCAGGGGAAGCTTTCTTT.

This rearrangement joins TRBV9 to TRBJ2-7, with D perhaps TRBD1 (6 bases). V shed 4 bases and J shed 0 bases, with 11 bases lying between them. Per germline, CDR1 SGDLS and CDR2 YYNGEE. CDR3 length equals 14 residues. This chain's CDR3 is CASSPGQVSYEQYF. DNA for the CDR3: TGTGCCAGCAGCCCGGGACAAGTCTCCTACGAGCAGTACTTC.

This rearrangement joins TRBV2 to TRBJ1-5; no clear D. CDR1 is SNHLY, CDR2 FYNNEI, per germline. Trimming removed 6 bases at V and 2 bases at J, with 11 bases between. The CDR3 sequence is 14 residues long. In DNA form, the CDR3 reads TGTGCCAGCAGACCGGAACAGCGCAATCAGCCCCAGCATTTT. It yields the protein CASRPEQRNQPQHF.

The chain has TRBV7-9 and TRBJ1-1; no clear D gene. V shed 5 bases and J shed 5 bases, with 15 bases lying between them. Looked up from germline, CDR1 is SEHNR and CDR2 is FQNEAQ (reference sequence). The CDR3 consists of 14 residues. The CDR3 bases are TGTGCCAGCAGCATAGTCGGCTCCGAGACTGAAGCTTTCTTT. This encodes CASSIVGSETEAFF.

V and J are TRBV29-1 and TRBJ1-2; D ambiguous. Germline loops: CDR1 SQVTM, CDR2 ANQGSEA. The length of the CDR3 is 16 residues. V lost 0 bases to trimming and J lost 4 bases, with 18 bases between them. CDR3 sequence reads: CSVEDLFSGRAYGYTF. CDR3 DNA sequence: TGCAGCGTTGAAGATCTTTTCTCGGGGAGGGCCTATGGCTACACCTTC.

J is TRBJ2-5 and V is TRBV12-5; D is perhaps TRBD2 (5 bases). V lost 0 bases to trimming and J lost 1 base, with 12 bases between them. CDR1 and CDR2 from the germline V gene are LGHNT and FRNRAP. The CDR3 runs to 16 residues. The CDR3 DNA reads as TGTGCTAGTGGTTTGGTACTAGGATTCCTCCAAGAGACCCAGTACTTC. This sequence encodes CASGLVLGFLQETQYF. The whole variable domain, filled in from reference TRBV12-5 and TRBJ2-5, reads DARVTQTPRHKVTEMGQEVTMRCQPILGHNTVFWYRQTMMQGLELLAYFRNRAPLDDSGMPKDRFSAEMPDATLATLKIQPSEPRDSAVYFCASGLVLGFLQETQYFGPGTRLLVL.

The rearrangement uses TRBV15 and TRBJ2-1; 11 bases fit TRBD2. Trimming removed 1 base from V and 8 bases from J; junction bases left unmatched: 7. The CDR3 length is 16 residues. Germline assignment: CDR1 LNHNV and CDR2 YYDKDF (reference sequence). For the CDR3, the DNA is TGTGCCACCAGCAGAGGTTTAGCGGGGGGGTCGGATGAGCAGTTCTTC. It specifies CATSRGLAGGSDEQFF.

This clonotype has just a few counts. The chain uses TRBV5-1 and TRBJ2-7, with TRBD2 identical over 7 bases. After removal of 4 bases from V and 1 base from J, the junction contained 5 bases not matched to a gene. Germline-derived CDR1 and CDR2 are SGHRS and YFSETQ. The CDR3 runs 14 residues. The CDR3, as DNA: TGCGCCAGCAGCGGGGCTAGCGGATCCTACGAGCAGTACTTC. Its protein is CASSGASGSYEQYF.

This clonotype was detected only a few times. In DNA form, the CDR3 reads TGCAGTGCTAGAGATCCAGCGGGGGCCTACGAGCAGTACTTC. Its translation: CSARDPAGAYEQYF. The chain employs TRBV20-1 and TRBJ2-7, with 8 bases that match TRBD2. With 0 bases clipped from V and 2 bases from J, the junction kept 3 bases outside the gene matches. CDR1 and CDR2 (germline): DFQATT, SNEGSKA (reference sequence). There are 14 residues in the CDR3.

This clonotype was recorded a few times. The gene calls are TRBV5-1 and TRBJ2-1, with a weak D call TRBD2 (6 bases). This CDR3 region has 14 residues. The V and J ends lost 4 bases and 15 bases respectively, with 23 bases between them. Germline V CDR1 and CDR2: SGHRS, YFSETQ. CDR3 DNA: TGCGCCAGCAGCGAAAGAACGGGAGCCAGCCCTTGGTTCTTC. Translated, it gives CASSERTGASPWFF.

The chain is built from TRBV15 and TRBJ2-1; D is perhaps TRBD1 (6 bases). The ends were cut back, 3 bases at V and 5 bases at J, with 8 bases in the middle. The germline V gene has CDR1 LNHNV and CDR2 YYDKDF (reference sequence). CDR3 length: 13 residues. The CDR3 protein is CATSRTGNNEQFF. In DNA form, the CDR3 reads TGTGCCACCAGCAGGACAGGAAACAATGAGCAGTTCTTC.